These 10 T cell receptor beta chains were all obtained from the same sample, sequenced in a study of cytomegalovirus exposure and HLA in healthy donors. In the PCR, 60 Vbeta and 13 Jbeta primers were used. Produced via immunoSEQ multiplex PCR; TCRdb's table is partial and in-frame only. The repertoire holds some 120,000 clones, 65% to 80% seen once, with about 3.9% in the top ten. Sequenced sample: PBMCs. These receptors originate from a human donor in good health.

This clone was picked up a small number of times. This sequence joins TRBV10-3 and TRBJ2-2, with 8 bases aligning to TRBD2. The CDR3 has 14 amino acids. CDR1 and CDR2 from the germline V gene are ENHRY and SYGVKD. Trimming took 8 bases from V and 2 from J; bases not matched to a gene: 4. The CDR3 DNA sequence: TGTGCCATCGCGGGGGGCCCAAACACCGGGGAGCTGTTTTTT. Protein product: CAIAGGPNTGELFF.

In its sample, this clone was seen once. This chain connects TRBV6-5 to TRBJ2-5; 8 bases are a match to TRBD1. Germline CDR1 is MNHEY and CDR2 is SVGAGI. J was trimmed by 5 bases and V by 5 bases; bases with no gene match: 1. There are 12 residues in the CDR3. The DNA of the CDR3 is TGTGCCAGCAGTGACAGGGGCGAGACCCAGTACTTC. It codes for CASSDRGETQYF.

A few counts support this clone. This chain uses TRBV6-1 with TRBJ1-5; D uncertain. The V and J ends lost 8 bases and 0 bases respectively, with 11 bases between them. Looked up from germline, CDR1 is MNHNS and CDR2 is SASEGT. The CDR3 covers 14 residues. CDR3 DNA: TGTGCCAGCGAGGTAGGTGGTAGCAATCAGCCCCAGCATTTT. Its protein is CASEVGGSNQPQHF.

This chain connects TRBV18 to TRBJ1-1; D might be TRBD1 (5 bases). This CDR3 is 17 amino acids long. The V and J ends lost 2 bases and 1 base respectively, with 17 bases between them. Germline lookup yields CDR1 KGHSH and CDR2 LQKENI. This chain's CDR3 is CASSPKTAQGRNTEAFF. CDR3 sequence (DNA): TGTGCCAGCTCACCAAAGACAGCCCAGGGTAGGAACACTGAAGCTTTCTTT.

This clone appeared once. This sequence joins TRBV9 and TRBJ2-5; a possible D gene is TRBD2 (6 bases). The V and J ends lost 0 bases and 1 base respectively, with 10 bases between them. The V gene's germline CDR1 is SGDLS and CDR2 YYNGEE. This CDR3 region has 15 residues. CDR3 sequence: CASSVDGRPQETQYF. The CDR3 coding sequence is TGTGCCAGCAGCGTAGACGGGAGACCCCAAGAGACCCAGTACTTC.

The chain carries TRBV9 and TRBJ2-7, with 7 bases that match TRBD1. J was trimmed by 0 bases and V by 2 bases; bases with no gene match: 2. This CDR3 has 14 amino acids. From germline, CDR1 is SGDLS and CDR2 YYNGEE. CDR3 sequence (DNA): TGTGCCAGCAGCGTGACAGGGCGCTCCTACGAGCAGTACTTC. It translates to CASSVTGRSYEQYF.

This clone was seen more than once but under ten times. CDR3: CASSLGTSGRTDTQYF. CDR3 bases: TGTGCCAGCAGCCTCGGGACTAGCGGGAGGACAGATACGCAGTATTTT. V gene TRBV5-6 combines with J gene TRBJ2-3; 15 bases match TRBD2. CDR1 is SGHDT, CDR2 YYEEEE, per germline. CDR3 length equals 16 residues. V dropped 4 bases and J dropped 3; count of bases not matched to a gene: 3.

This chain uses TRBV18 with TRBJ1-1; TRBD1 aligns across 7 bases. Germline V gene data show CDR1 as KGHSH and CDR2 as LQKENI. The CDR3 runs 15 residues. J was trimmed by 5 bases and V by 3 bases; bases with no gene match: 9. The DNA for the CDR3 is TGTGCCAGCTCACCTCGAGGACAGGAAATTACTGAAGCTTTCTTT. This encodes CASSPRGQEITEAFF. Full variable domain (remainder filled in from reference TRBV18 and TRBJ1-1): NAGVMQNPRHLVRRRGQEARLRCSPMKGHSHVYWYRQLPEEGLKFMVYLQKENIIDESGMPKERFSAEFPKEGPSILRIQQVVRGDSAAYFCASSPRGQEITEAFFGQGTRLTVV.

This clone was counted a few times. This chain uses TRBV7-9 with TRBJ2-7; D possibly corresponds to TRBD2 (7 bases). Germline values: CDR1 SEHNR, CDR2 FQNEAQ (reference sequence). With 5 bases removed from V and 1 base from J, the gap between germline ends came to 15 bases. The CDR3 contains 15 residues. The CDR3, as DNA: TGTGCCAGCAGCCGAGTGGGAGGGGGATCCTACGAGCAGTACTTC. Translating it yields CASSRVGGGSYEQYF.

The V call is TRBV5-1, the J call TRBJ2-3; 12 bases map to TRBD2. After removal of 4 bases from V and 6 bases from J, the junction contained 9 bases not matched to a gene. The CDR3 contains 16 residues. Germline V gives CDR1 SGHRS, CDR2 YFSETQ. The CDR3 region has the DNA TGCGCCAGCAGCGGGCGGACTAGCGGGAATGGGGATACGCAGTATTTT. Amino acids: CASSGRTSGNGDTQYF.